The 2 T cell receptor beta chains below were found in one sample sequenced in a study of T cell responses to AZD1222 COVID-19 vaccine. Sequenced by immunoSEQ multiplex PCR; TCRdb stores in-frame clones only, minus some. The sample comprises approximately 100,000 clones, 90% to 95% of which are singletons, and 35% to 50% rests with the top ten. The sequencing used peripheral blood, collected on day 0 of AZD1222 vaccination. These receptors all come from an adult in good health.

J is TRBJ2-7 and V is TRBV18; 10 bases fit TRBD2. V shed 3 bases and J 6 bases; nucleotides not matched to a gene: 8. CDR3 size: 15 residues. Per the germline V gene, CDR1 is KGHSH and CDR2 is LQKENI. The CDR3 DNA follows: TGTGCCAGCTCACCTCTGGAGGGACTAGCGAGCGAGCAGTACTTC. Translated, it gives CASSPLEGLASEQYF.

The chain links TRBV4-1 to TRBJ2-7; the match to TRBD2 covers 10 bases. Germline V lookup: CDR1 MGHRA, CDR2 YSYEKL. The trim removed 4 bases at V and 7 bases at J, leaving 4 bases unmatched. This CDR3 is built from 13 residues. The CDR3 region has the DNA TGCGCCAGCAGCCTGACTAGCGGGTCTGAGCAGTACTTC. It yields the protein CASSLTSGSEQYF.